These 14 T cell receptor beta chains originate from one sample sequenced in a study of Tregs in tolerant kidney transplant recipients. TCRdb keeps only in-frame clones here, not all; method: immunoSEQ multiplex PCR. The clone table shows around 33,000 clones, with the ten largest holding approximately 15%. The material sequenced was CD8+ T cells from blood, taken before the transplant. The receptor source for this set is a human donor who received a combined kidney and bone marrow transplant.

Notes on this clone: The read stops 3 residues short of the end of the CDR3; the missing end is completed from the germline J gene. This chain uses TRBV14 with TRBJ1-2, with 7 bases that match TRBD1. This CDR3 region has 13 residues. Germline CDR1 SGHDN, CDR2 FVKESK. This chain's CDR3 is CASSPWTGVGYTF. The sequenced CDR3 bases are TGTGCCAGCAGCCCCTGGACAGGAGTCGGC. The variable domain in full, with the rest retrieved from reference TRBV14 and TRBJ1-2, is EAGVTQFPSHSVIEKGQTVTLRCDPISGHDNLYWYRRVMGKEIKFLLHFVKESKQDESGMPNNRFLAERTGGTYSTLKVQPAELEDSGVYFCASSPWTGVGYTFGSGTRLTVV.

With respect to this clone: The read ends 3 residues shy of where the CDR3 ends; the end is completed using the germline J gene. The genes are TRBV20-1 and TRBJ2-7; D perhaps matches TRBD1 (5 bases). CDR3 length equals 12 residues. Germline CDR1 and CDR2: DFQATT and SNEGSKA (reference sequence). The V end was cut by 3 bases, the J end by 6 bases, with 12 bases between. This CDR3 is CSARDMSSEQYF. Incomplete CDR3 DNA: TGCAGTGCTAGGGACATGAGCTCCGAG.

On this clone itself: The CDR3 end falls 3 residues outside the read, so it is completed with the germline J gene. V and J are TRBV29-1 and TRBJ2-1, with TRBD2 matching over 9 bases. The CDR3 loop spans 17 amino acids. J was trimmed by 0 bases and V by 6 bases; bases with no gene match: 12. The V gene's germline CDR1 is SQVTM and CDR2 ANQGSEA. Here the CDR3 reads CSVEPGLAVSSYNEQFF. The CDR3 bases that were read are TGCAGCGTCGAACCGGGACTAGCAGTAAGCTCCTACAATGAG.

About this clone: The read terminates 3 residues ahead of where the CDR3 ends, so the germline J gene completes it. This chain links TRBV20-1 with TRBJ2-7; 10 bases are shared with TRBD2. The junction had 11 bases not matched to a gene; V was cut back by 0 bases and J by 0 bases. Per the germline V gene, CDR1 is DFQATT and CDR2 is SNEGSKA (reference sequence). The CDR3 length is 18 residues. The CDR3 sequence: CSARDRVAGGPNSYEQYF. Partial CDR3 DNA: TGCAGTGCTAGAGATAGGGTAGCGGGAGGACCAAACTCCTACGAG.

A word on this clone: The read ends 3 residues before the CDR3 terminus; that terminus is restored from the germline J gene. This sequence joins TRBV30 and TRBJ2-3; 9 positions agree with TRBD2. The V gene's germline CDR1 is GTSNPN and CDR2 SVGIG (reference sequence). CDR3 length: 15 residues. V lost 6 bases, J lost 5 bases, and 12 bases stayed unmatched. CDR3 bases read: TGTGCCTGCCCGGTATTAGCGGGAGCGGTAGATACG. Its translation: CACPVLAGAVDT. The complete CDR3 sequence is CACPVLAGAVDTQYF.

Concerning this clone: The read terminates 3 residues before the CDR3 end, so the remaining end is supplied by the germline J gene. This chain joins TRBV29-1 and TRBJ2-7, with a weak D call TRBD1 (6 bases). Per the germline V gene, CDR1 is SQVTM and CDR2 is ANQGSEA. V gave up 0 bases and J gave up 3 bases, with 9 bases separating them. The CDR3 covers 13 residues. CDR3 DNA (partial): TGCAGCGTTGAAGATCCGGACAGCTACGAG. Amino acids: CSVEDPDSYE. The full CDR3 sequence reads CSVEDPDSYEQYF.

Comments on this clone: The read ends 3 residues early relative to the CDR3; the germline J gene fills the gap. J is TRBJ1-6 and V is TRBV7-9, with D unclear. The CDR3 has 15 residues. CDR1 is SEHNR and CDR2 is FQNEAQ in the germline V gene (reference sequence). V was shortened by 5 bases and J by 10 bases, with 18 bases between the two germline ends. The CDR3 DNA, read in part, is TGTGCCAGCAGCGCTAGGTCCCCCATACCGTCACCC. Protein sequence: CASSARSPIPSP. The whole CDR3 reads CASSARSPIPSPLHF.

On this clone: The CDR3 extends 3 residues past the end of the read, so its final part is completed from the germline J gene. V gene TRBV5-4 combines with J gene TRBJ2-7, with a tentative D call TRBD1 (6 bases). Trimming removed 5 bases at V and 2 bases at J, with 14 bases between. The CDR3 loop spans 14 amino acids. Per the germline V gene, CDR1 is SGHNT and CDR2 is YYREEE (reference sequence). CDR3 in amino acids: CASSRLDSPYEQYF. CDR3 bases read: TGTGCCAGCAGTCGATTGGACAGCCCCTACGAG.

As concerns this clone: The sequenced fragment ends 3 residues before the CDR3 boundary, so the rest is inferred from the germline J gene. The gene calls are TRBV20-1 and TRBJ2-5; 11 bases map to TRBD2. V trimming: 3 bases; J trimming: 5 bases; junction bases outside the gene matches: 8. In germline, CDR1 is DFQATT, CDR2 SNEGSKA (reference sequence). CDR3 length: 15 amino acids. CDR3 sequence: CSASLSGRAGETQYF. CDR3 DNA, as far as it was read: TGCAGTGCTAGTCTTAGCGGGAGGGCCGGTGAGACC.

Note on this clone: The missing CDR3 end, 3 residues past where the read stops, is filled in from the germline J gene. The chain has TRBV19 and TRBJ2-2; maybe TRBD2 (6 bases). Germline lookup yields CDR1 LNHDA and CDR2 SQIVND (reference sequence). CDR3 size: 15 residues. The V end lost 8 bases, the J end lost 6 bases, and 19 bases lay between the germline ends. The part of the CDR3 DNA that was read is TGTGCCAGTGGGAATTGGGGGGAAGGAGCCGGGGAG. Translating it yields CASGNWGEGAGE. The complete CDR3 protein is CASGNWGEGAGELFF.

A remark on this clone: The CDR3 goes on 3 residues after the read ends, and that part is filled in from the germline J gene. The rearrangement uses TRBV19 and TRBJ1-1; 8 nucleotides agree with TRBD1. Losses at the gene ends were 7 bases for V and 4 bases for J; bases not matched to a gene: 14. The CDR3 totals 16 residues. The germline CDR1 and CDR2 sequences are LNHDA and SQIVND (reference sequence). The CDR3 DNA, read in part, is TGTGCCAGTATTGTACAGGGGGTACCAGGCTTCACTGAA. Protein sequence: CASIVQGVPGFTE. Given in full, the CDR3 is CASIVQGVPGFTEAFF.

About this clone: The read ends 3 residues early relative to the CDR3; the germline J gene fills the gap. The chain is built from TRBV28 and TRBJ2-7, with D possibly matching TRBD1 (7 bases). The CDR3 is made up of 15 amino acids. Per the germline V gene, CDR1 is MDHEN and CDR2 is SYDVKM. Between the trimmed V and J ends, which lost 7 bases and 2 bases, there was a span of 18 bases. The CDR3 bases that were read are TGTGCCAGCACCCCTACCAGGGGGGCGGCCTACGAG. Its protein product is CASTPTRGAAYE. The CDR3 in full is CASTPTRGAAYEQYF.

With respect to this clone: The CDR3 extends 3 residues past the end of the read, so its final part is completed from the germline J gene. This chain joins TRBV2 and TRBJ1-5; 8 positions agree with TRBD1. J was trimmed by 3 bases and V by 4 bases; bases with no gene match: 17. CDR1 SNHLY and CDR2 FYNNEI come from the germline V gene. The CDR3 is 19 amino acids. The DNA read from the CDR3 is TGTGCCAGCAGTGGCCCAGACAGGGGCCCTGATGCAATCAATCAGCCC. Translated, it gives CASSGPDRGPDAINQP. The CDR3, in full, reads CASSGPDRGPDAINQPQHF. The entire variable domain, with the rest obtained from reference TRBV2 and TRBJ1-5, is as follows: EPEVTQTPSHQVTQMGQEVILRCVPISNHLYFYWYRQILGQKVEFLVSFYNNEISEKSEIFDDQFSVERPDGSNFTLKIRSTKLEDSAMYFCASSGPDRGPDAINQPQHFGDGTRLSIL.

Regarding this clone: With the read ending 3 residues before the CDR3 end, the germline J gene is used to fill in that end. The chain carries TRBV7-8 and TRBJ1-1; D gene ambiguous. This CDR3 region has 15 residues. Germline values: CDR1 SGHVS, CDR2 FQNEAQ. V lost 6 bases and J lost 3, with 17 bases in between. The sequenced part of the CDR3 DNA is TGTGCCAGCAGTAATACTGACATGGTTGACACTGAA. Protein product: CASSNTDMVDTE. The whole CDR3 protein reads CASSNTDMVDTEAFF.